What follows are 9 T cell receptor beta chains derived from one specimen sequenced in a study of T cell responses to AZD1222 COVID-19 vaccine. Produced via immunoSEQ multiplex PCR; TCRdb's table is partial and in-frame only. Among about 130,000 clones listed, roughly 90% were seen once. This material consisted of peripheral blood, taken on day 0 of AZD1222 vaccination. The receptors stem from an adult in good health.

The V call is TRBV2, the J call TRBJ1-2; D possibly corresponds to TRBD1 (6 bases). The V and J ends lost 8 bases and 0 bases respectively, with 10 bases between them. CDR3 length: 13 residues. The germline V gene has CDR1 SNHLY and CDR2 FYNNEI. The CDR3 coding sequence is TGTGCCAGCCCCGGACAGCCTAACTATGGCTACACCTTC. Its protein is CASPGQPNYGYTF.

The genes are TRBV18 and TRBJ1-3; tentatively, D is TRBD1 (6 bases). Trimming pared 5 bases from V and 7 bases from J, leaving 18 bases between. Germline V gene lookup returns CDR1 KGHSH and CDR2 LQKENI. The CDR3 is 15 amino acids. CDR3 nucleotide sequence: TGTGCCAGCTCAAACCAGGGGACACCCGTGAACACCATATATTTT. This translates into CASSNQGTPVNTIYF.

This clone appeared once. The V call is TRBV2, the J call TRBJ1-1, with D tentatively TRBD1 (6 bases). Germline values: CDR1 SNHLY, CDR2 FYNNEI. The CDR3 has 16 residues. V lost 6 bases to trimming and J lost 0 bases, with 17 bases between them. The CDR3 here is CASRETGLGMNTEAFF. CDR3 DNA sequence: TGTGCCAGCAGGGAGACAGGCCTCGGGATGAACACTGAAGCTTTCTTT.

The V call is TRBV6-2 or TRBV6-3, the J call TRBJ2-2; TRBD1 might be the D (5 bases). The germline CDR1 and CDR2 sequences are MNHEY and SVGEGT. The length of the CDR3 is 15 residues. The V end was cut by 6 bases, the J end by 3 bases, with 14 bases between. DNA of the CDR3: TGTGCCAGCAGCCCCACAGGAGCAGACACCGGGGAGCTGTTTTTT. Translating gives CASSPTGADTGELFF.

This clone was recorded only once. The chain recombines TRBV6-2 or TRBV6-3 with TRBJ1-5; weak D call: TRBD1 (5 bases). The CDR3 runs to 18 residues. Germline CDR1 MNHEY, CDR2 SVGEGT. V was trimmed by 6 bases and J by 0 bases, leaving 21 bases between them. The CDR3 sequence: CASSLPGRASYSNQPQHF. The CDR3 nucleotides are TGTGCCAGCAGCCTCCCAGGCAGGGCCTCTTATAGCAATCAGCCCCAGCATTTT.

The V and J genes are TRBV7-6 and TRBJ2-1, with 11 positions matching TRBD2. CDR3 size: 16 residues. V gave up 8 bases and J gave up 3 bases; unmatched junction bases: 9. CDR1 SGHVS and CDR2 FNYEAQ come from the germline V gene. The CDR3 protein is CASGTSSGGIYNEQFF. The CDR3 nucleotides are TGTGCCAGCGGTACCTCTAGCGGGGGGATCTACAATGAGCAGTTCTTC.

V is TRBV6-4 and J is TRBJ2-3; D uncertain. Per the germline V gene, CDR1 is MRHNA and CDR2 is SNTAGT. V lost 5 bases, J lost 4 bases, and 16 bases lay in between. The CDR3 has 15 residues. The CDR3 DNA is TGTGCCAGCAGTTTCTCCCTCGACTCCGCAGATACGCAGTATTTT. Protein sequence: CASSFSLDSADTQYF.

This clone was picked up a small number of times. The rearrangement uses TRBV4-2 and TRBJ2-1; TRBD2 matches 12 bases. The germline gives CDR1 LGHNA, CDR2 YNFKEQ. V shed 0 bases, J shed 0 bases, and the junction held 6 bases outside the gene matches. The CDR3 has 19 residues. Here the CDR3 DNA reads TGTGCCAGCAGCCAAGAGCTAGCGGGGGGGCCCCGCTCCTACAATGAGCAGTTCTTC. It encodes CASSQELAGGPRSYNEQFF.

CDR3 coding DNA: TGTGCCAGCAGCCAAGATGATCTTTATACGCAGTATTTT. As protein: CASSQDDLYTQYF. V is TRBV3-1 (or the pseudogene TRBV3-2) and J is TRBJ2-3; no reliable D call. The V gene lost 0 bases and the J gene lost 7 bases, with 8 bases spanning the gap. The CDR3 covers 13 residues. Germline V lookup: CDR1 LGHDT, CDR2 YNNKEL (reference sequence).